A single sample is the source of the 20 T cell receptor beta chains below, sequenced in a study of blood T cell repertoires in COVID-19. The repertoire was sequenced with immunoSEQ multiplex PCR; TCRdb's copy has only in-frame clones and lacks some. The sample contains around 67,000 clones, around 79% of which appear only once. What was sequenced was peripheral blood. All receptors derive from a woman in her sixties or seventies with acute or convalescent COVID-19.

The rearrangement uses TRBV7-2 and TRBJ1-5; D perhaps matches TRBD1 (5 bases). This CDR3 spans 15 amino acids. Germline CDR1 and CDR2: SGHTA and FQGNSA. V shed 1 base and J shed 0 bases, with 7 bases lying between them. The CDR3 loop reads CASSLGQNSNQPQHF. The DNA for the CDR3 is TGTGCCAGCAGCTTAGGACAGAATAGCAATCAGCCCCAGCATTTT.

This clone was recorded a few times. The rearrangement joins TRBV6-6 to TRBJ1-5; 7 bases align to TRBD1. Germline CDR1 reads MNHNY; CDR2 reads SVGAGI (reference sequence). After removal of 6 bases from V and 0 bases from J, the junction contained 5 bases not matched to a gene. The CDR3 has 15 residues. The DNA of the CDR3 is TGTGCCAGCAGGGACAGGAGCTATAGCAATCAGCCCCAGCATTTT. Its protein product is CASRDRSYSNQPQHF.

The chain has TRBV11-2 and TRBJ2-6; maybe TRBD2 (5 bases). The CDR3 covers 14 residues. Trimming left V 8 bases short and J 0 bases short, with 8 bases between. Germline loops: CDR1 SGHAT, CDR2 FQNNGV. The CDR3 loop reads CASGSNSGANVLTF. CDR3 in DNA: TGTGCCAGCGGGAGCAACTCTGGGGCCAACGTCCTGACTTTC.

The chain recombines TRBV18 with TRBJ2-2, with TRBD2 identical over 9 bases. Germline loops: CDR1 KGHSH, CDR2 LQKENI. CDR3 length: 15 amino acids. J lost 4 bases, V lost 3 bases, and 3 bases had no gene match. The CDR3 DNA reads TGTGCCAGCTCACCCCCGGGACTAGCCACCGGGGAGCTGTTTTTT. Its translation is CASSPPGLATGELFF.

The rearrangement links TRBV5-1 to TRBJ1-1, with D unresolved. Germline V lookup: CDR1 SGHRS, CDR2 YFSETQ. Trimming removed 2 bases from V and 6 bases from J, with 11 bases in between. CDR3 length equals 13 residues. The chain's CDR3 is CASSLREGPEAFF. DNA for the CDR3: TGCGCCAGCAGCTTACGGGAGGGCCCTGAAGCTTTCTTT.

With respect to this clone: The sample contains more than one DNA sequence encoding this CDR3. This chain connects TRBV30 to TRBJ1-3; TRBD1 aligns across 7 bases. The length of the CDR3 is 15 residues. Germline CDR1 and CDR2: GTSNPN and SVGIG (reference sequence). Trimming removed 2 bases from V and 0 bases from J; junction bases left unmatched: 4. CDR3 in amino acids: CAWSRDSGSGNTIYF. The CDR3 nucleotides are TGTGCCTGGAGTCGGGACAGCGGCTCTGGAAACACCATATATTTT.

In this sample, this clone turned up once. V and J are TRBV4-2 and TRBJ2-3, with 7 positions matching TRBD2. Trimming at V came to 4 bases and at J to 2 bases, leaving 6 bases not matched to a gene. The CDR3 runs 15 residues. CDR1 is LGHNA, CDR2 YNFKEQ, per germline. The CDR3 loop reads CASSRASGSTDTQYF. The CDR3 DNA sequence: TGTGCCAGCAGCCGGGCTAGCGGTTCCACAGATACGCAGTATTTT.

This chain joins TRBV10-3 and TRBJ2-7; the match to TRBD2 covers 11 bases. The V and J ends lost 6 bases and 3 bases, in that order; junction bases with no gene match: 4. The CDR3 is made up of 14 amino acids. CDR1 is ENHRY, CDR2 SYGVKD, per germline. The CDR3 region has the DNA TGTGCCATCAGGAATACTAGCGGGAGCTACGAGCAGTACTTC. Its translation: CAIRNTSGSYEQYF.

CDR3 loop: CATSRGPTLAGGRDTQYF. CDR3 coding DNA: TGTGCCACCAGCAGAGGTCCGACCCTAGCGGGAGGGCGGGATACGCAGTATTTT. The chain uses TRBV15 and TRBJ2-3; 12 nucleotides agree with TRBD2. The trim removed 1 base at V and 6 bases at J, leaving 11 bases unmatched. The CDR3 covers 18 residues. Germline V lookup: CDR1 LNHNV, CDR2 YYDKDF (reference sequence).

The rearrangement joins TRBV15 to TRBJ1-4, with unresolved D. V lost 4 bases, J lost 0 bases, and 12 bases lay in between. The CDR3 has 16 amino acids. Germline lookup yields CDR1 LNHNV and CDR2 YYDKDF (reference sequence). The CDR3 DNA is TGTGCCACCAGCAACCCTCACAGTGCAACTAATGAAAAACTGTTTTTT. Protein: CATSNPHSATNEKLFF.

V is TRBV30 and J is TRBJ1-3; the D is unclear. Trimming removed 5 bases from V and 1 base from J, with 9 bases in between. The CDR3 has 13 amino acids. The germline V gene encodes CDR1 GTSNPN and CDR2 SVGIG (reference sequence). The CDR3 bases are TGTGCCTGGGGGAGGGATTCTGGAAACACCATATATTTT. This codes for CAWGRDSGNTIYF.

The chain couples TRBV20-1 to TRBJ2-3; 7 positions match TRBD2. The V gene end was trimmed by 3 bases and the J gene end by 0 bases; junction bases not matched to a gene: 9. The CDR3 runs 16 residues. The V gene's germline CDR1 is DFQATT and CDR2 SNEGSKA (reference sequence). The CDR3 here is CSASWGLSASTDTQYF. In nucleotides, the CDR3 is TGCAGTGCTAGTTGGGGACTATCGGCTAGCACAGATACGCAGTATTTT.

This clone was observed a single time. The CDR3 loop is CASRTDRGFTDTQYF. CDR3 coding DNA: TGTGCCAGCAGAACAGACAGGGGATTCACAGATACGCAGTATTTT. The chain uses TRBV5-4 and TRBJ2-3, with 8 positions matching TRBD1. Germline values: CDR1 SGHNT, CDR2 YYREEE (reference sequence). The V segment lost 5 bases and the J segment 2 bases; nucleotides outside the gene matches: 7. This CDR3 comprises 15 residues.

This clone was counted once. V usage is TRBV18 and J usage is TRBJ1-3; TRBD1 might be the D (6 bases). Trimming shortened V by 9 bases and J by 2 bases, and 14 bases separated the two germline ends. The CDR3 has 14 residues. The germline CDR1 and CDR2 sequences are KGHSH and LQKENI. CDR3 amino acids: CASNQGNTGNTIYF. The CDR3 DNA reads TGTGCCAGTAACCAGGGGAATACTGGAAACACCATATATTTT. Variable domain in full (rest from reference TRBV18 and TRBJ1-3): NAGVMQNPRHLVRRRGQEARLRCSPMKGHSHVYWYRQLPEEGLKFMVYLQKENIIDESGMPKERFSAEFPKEGPSILRIQQVVRGDSAAYFCASNQGNTGNTIYFGEGSWLTVV.

The CDR3: CASSSGAGYGYTF. CDR3 nucleotides: TGTGCCAGCAGTTCCGGGGCGGGGTATGGCTACACCTTC. The chain employs TRBV6-5 and TRBJ1-2; a possible D gene is TRBD1 (5 bases). The germline V gene has CDR1 MNHEY and CDR2 SVGAGI. Trimming pared 4 bases from V and 5 bases from J, leaving 11 bases between. The CDR3 is 13 residues long.

A few counts support this clone. This chain connects TRBV6-1 to TRBJ1-5, with 7 bases matching TRBD1. This CDR3 spans 15 amino acids. V lost 3 bases to trimming and J lost 3 bases; unmatched junction nucleotides: 5. Per the germline V gene, CDR1 is MNHNS and CDR2 is SASEGT. CDR3 nucleotide sequence: TGTGCCAGCAGTGAGGGACAGCGGTTCAATCAGCCCCAGCATTTT. The encoded protein is CASSEGQRFNQPQHF.

This clone appeared a few times. V is TRBV10-3 and J is TRBJ1-1, with D possibly TRBD1 on 5 matching bases. Germline V gene data show CDR1 as ENHRY and CDR2 as SYGVKD. There are 13 residues in the CDR3. Here the CDR3 reads CAVTRDRNTEAFF. CDR3 in DNA: TGTGCTGTAACGCGGGACCGGAACACTGAAGCTTTCTTT.

The chain couples TRBV5-6 to TRBJ2-3, with D possibly being TRBD1 (6 bases). Trimming pared 3 bases from V and 2 bases from J, leaving 16 bases between. The CDR3 extends over 16 amino acids. Germline V CDR1 and CDR2: SGHDT, YYEEEE. Here the CDR3 reads CASSSRRGTSTDTQYF. The CDR3 DNA follows: TGTGCCAGCAGCTCTCGCAGGGGCACCTCCACAGATACGCAGTATTTT.

This sequence joins TRBV5-1 and TRBJ1-6, with D perhaps TRBD1 (5 bases). Deletions cut 2 bases from V and 9 bases from J, with 15 bases between. CDR3 length: 15 residues. Germline values: CDR1 SGHRS, CDR2 YFSETQ. CDR3 sequence: CASSLMSGFSSPLHF. CDR3 bases: TGCGCCAGCAGCTTAATGTCAGGGTTCAGTTCACCCCTCCACTTT.

The chain joins TRBV7-2 to TRBJ2-3, with D perhaps matching TRBD1 (6 bases). The CDR3 covers 15 residues. V lost 4 bases to trimming and J lost 2 bases, with 13 bases between them. Germline V gene sequence: CDR1 SGHTA, CDR2 FQGNSA. The CDR3 sequence: CASSSGAHSTDTQYF. The CDR3 bases are TGTGCCAGCAGCTCAGGGGCCCATTCCACAGATACGCAGTATTTT.